These 31 T cell receptor beta chains share one sample of origin, sequenced in a study of long-term antiretroviral therapy in people with HIV. Sequencing relied on immunoSEQ assay v3.0, run at survey level. Some clones are missing from TCRdb's copy, which holds only in-frame ones; the method was immunoSEQ multiplex PCR. The sample lists roughly 37,000 clones; 80% were seen once. The sequences come from unsorted PBMCs, collected 3.4 years after starting antiretroviral therapy. These receptors came from a man younger than 40 with HIV.

This chain joins TRBV4-3 and TRBJ2-1, with 7 bases aligning to TRBD1. This CDR3 comprises 15 residues. J gave up 5 bases and V 0 bases, and 4 bases lay outside the gene matches. CDR1 and CDR2 (germline): LGHNA, YSLEER. CDR3 sequence reads: CASSQDGTVDNEQFF. The CDR3 nucleotides are TGCGCCAGCAGCCAAGATGGGACAGTCGACAATGAGCAGTTCTTC.

This clone is a singleton in its sample. The chain recombines TRBV30 with TRBJ1-1; D gene ambiguous. This CDR3 is built from 15 residues. The ends were cut back, 3 bases at V and 0 bases at J, with 14 bases in the middle. Germline CDR1 reads GTSNPN; CDR2 reads SVGIG (reference sequence). Here the CDR3 reads CAWRIFGDLNTEAFF. CDR3 DNA sequence: TGTGCCTGGAGGATCTTCGGGGATCTGAACACTGAAGCTTTCTTT.

This sequence joins TRBV6-1 and TRBJ2-3; possibly TRBD2 for D (6 bases). The CDR3 is 13 amino acids. Germline CDR1 MNHNS, CDR2 SASEGT. V was pared by 8 bases and J by 14 bases, with 23 bases between. The CDR3 region is CASSLERGGERYF. The CDR3 nucleotides read TGTGCCAGCTCCCTAGAAAGGGGAGGAGAGCGGTATTTT.

The rearrangement joins TRBV5-1 to TRBJ2-7, with 7 bases matching TRBD1. The CDR3 has 14 amino acids. The V segment lost 3 bases and the J segment 2 bases; nucleotides outside the gene matches: 5. Germline loops: CDR1 SGHRS, CDR2 YFSETQ. This CDR3 reads CASSWGQTPYEQYF. The CDR3 DNA sequence: TGCGCCAGCAGCTGGGGACAGACCCCCTACGAGCAGTACTTC.

The rearrangement uses TRBV7-2 and TRBJ2-3; D unresolved. V was cut by 3 bases and J by 2 bases, with 9 bases left in between. CDR1 is SGHTA, CDR2 FQGNSA, per germline. The CDR3 covers 14 residues. As DNA, the CDR3 is TGTGCCAGCAGCTTCTATCAACTCACAGATACGCAGTATTTT. This encodes CASSFYQLTDTQYF.

CDR3 protein: CASSQGFQETQYF. The CDR3 coding sequence is TGCGCCAGCAGCCAAGGATTCCAAGAGACCCAGTACTTC. V is TRBV4-1 and J is TRBJ2-5; D ambiguous. Trimming stripped 1 base from V and 1 base from J, with 4 bases between. CDR1 MGHRA and CDR2 YSYEKL come from the germline V gene. The CDR3 covers 13 residues.

The chain carries TRBV25-1 and TRBJ2-1; D remains unclear. Germline CDR1 reads MGHDK; CDR2 reads SYGVNS. The V gene lost 6 bases and the J gene lost 3 bases, with 3 bases spanning the gap. The CDR3 contains 11 residues. For the CDR3, the DNA is TGTGCCAGCAGGGACTACAATGAGCAGTTCTTC. Protein sequence: CASRDYNEQFF.

The rearrangement links TRBV7-9 to TRBJ1-1, with 7 bases lining up with TRBD1. This CDR3 spans 14 amino acids. V shed 2 bases and J 1 base; nucleotides not matched to a gene: 1. Germline CDR1 reads SEHNR; CDR2 reads FQNEAQ (reference sequence). The DNA for the CDR3 is TGTGCCAGCAGCTTAAGGGACAGGAACACTGAAGCTTTCTTT. This gives the protein CASSLRDRNTEAFF.

The sample holds one count of this clone. This chain links TRBV7-9 with TRBJ2-3; D might be TRBD2 (6 bases). Germline-derived CDR1 and CDR2 are SEHNR and FQNEAQ (reference sequence). The CDR3 runs 17 residues. V was pared by 1 base and J by 3 bases, with 17 bases between. In DNA form, the CDR3 reads TGTGCCAGCAGCTTAGAAAACGTAGGTGGGAGGACAGATACGCAGTATTTT. It encodes CASSLENVGGRTDTQYF.

J is TRBJ2-5 and V is TRBV27; possibly TRBD2 for D (7 bases). The germline V gene encodes CDR1 MNHEY and CDR2 SMNVEV (reference sequence). The CDR3 has 15 residues. Trimming pared 1 base from V and 5 bases from J, leaving 14 bases between. CDR3 region: CASSLFRGAGETQYF. The CDR3 DNA reads TGTGCCAGCAGTTTATTCCGGGGGGCTGGGGAGACCCAGTACTTC.

This rearrangement joins TRBV7-2 to TRBJ2-7; 8 bases match TRBD2. After removal of 6 bases from V and 4 bases from J, the junction contained 8 bases not matched to a gene. The CDR3 sequence is 14 residues long. From germline, CDR1 is SGHTA and CDR2 FQGNSA. The CDR3 DNA reads as TGTGCCAGCAGGAGCGGGAGTCGTGGATACGAGCAGTACTTC. Protein product: CASRSGSRGYEQYF.

This chain connects TRBV18 to TRBJ2-1; 7 nucleotides match TRBD2. The CDR3 covers 16 residues. V shed 3 bases, J shed 2 bases, and the junction held 7 bases outside the gene matches. Germline assignment: CDR1 KGHSH and CDR2 LQKENI. CDR3 DNA sequence: TGTGCCAGCTCACCTCTAGCGGCTAGTACCTACAATGAGCAGTTCTTC. Protein: CASSPLAASTYNEQFF. The full variable domain, in which reference TRBV18 and TRBJ2-1 provide the parts outside the CDR3, is NAGVMQNPRHLVRRRGQEARLRCSPMKGHSHVYWYRQLPEEGLKFMVYLQKENIIDESGMPKERFSAEFPKEGPSILRIQQVVRGDSAAYFCASSPLAASTYNEQFFGPGTRLTVL.

J is TRBJ2-1 and V is TRBV25-1; 7 bases are a match to TRBD1. The CDR3 runs 13 residues. Trimming at V came to 5 bases and at J to 4 bases, leaving 2 bases not matched to a gene. Germline assignment: CDR1 MGHDK and CDR2 SYGVNS. CDR3 nucleotide sequence: TGTGCCAGCAGTCCGACAGGGTACAATGAGCAGTTCTTC. It encodes CASSPTGYNEQFF.

The chain is built from TRBV10-2 and TRBJ2-7, with D perhaps matching TRBD1 (6 bases). This CDR3 comprises 16 residues. V lost 2 bases and J lost 2, with 16 bases in between. CDR1 is WSHSY, CDR2 SAAADI, per germline. CDR3 residues: CASSENSRGIAYEQYF. The CDR3 DNA sequence: TGCGCCAGCAGTGAGAATTCTAGGGGGATCGCCTACGAGCAGTACTTC.

This sequence joins TRBV6-5 and TRBJ2-7, with 10 bases lining up with TRBD1. The CDR3 sequence is 14 residues long. Germline CDR1 reads MNHEY; CDR2 reads SVGAGI. After removal of 6 bases from V and 5 bases from J, the junction contained 7 bases not matched to a gene. CDR3 region: CASRLPGQGNEQYF. The CDR3, as DNA: TGTGCCAGCAGGCTCCCGGGACAGGGGAACGAGCAGTACTTC.

The rearrangement joins TRBV5-5 to TRBJ2-3, with TRBD1 identical over 7 bases. There are 16 residues in the CDR3. The V and J ends lost 4 bases and 0 bases, in that order; junction bases with no gene match: 8. CDR1 and CDR2 (germline): SGHKS, YYEKEE (reference sequence). CDR3 amino acids: CASSGEQGRSTDTQYF. CDR3 DNA: TGTGCCAGCAGCGGGGAACAGGGGAGAAGCACAGATACGCAGTATTTT.

This rearrangement joins TRBV19 to TRBJ2-5; D call uncertain. V was trimmed by 2 bases and J by 13 bases, leaving 14 bases between them. Germline lookup yields CDR1 LNHDA and CDR2 SQIVND (reference sequence). The CDR3 is 12 residues long. CDR3 protein: CASSINNGPPYF. CDR3 sequence (DNA): TGTGCCAGTAGTATAAATAACGGACCACCGTACTTC.

The chain joins TRBV27 to TRBJ2-1; D may match TRBD1 or TRBD2 (5 bases each). The CDR3 consists of 19 residues. Germline V gene lookup returns CDR1 MNHEY and CDR2 SMNVEV (reference sequence). The ends were cut back, 1 base at V and 0 bases at J, with 19 bases in the middle. The CDR3 nucleotides read TGTGCCAGCAGTTTATTAGGGGTCGGGGTCGAGAGCTCCTACAATGAGCAGTTCTTC. Its translation: CASSLLGVGVESSYNEQFF.

This clone was seen once. J is TRBJ2-7 and V is TRBV7-2; TRBD1 agrees at 10 bases. The CDR3 consists of 16 residues. Germline-derived CDR1 and CDR2 are SGHTA and FQGNSA. The trim removed 3 bases at V and 2 bases at J, leaving 7 bases unmatched. The CDR3 is CASSFPGTGATYEQYF. The CDR3 nucleotides are TGTGCCAGCAGCTTTCCCGGGACAGGGGCCACCTACGAGCAGTACTTC.

The chain recombines TRBV5-1 with TRBJ2-2; D is ambiguous. Looked up from germline, CDR1 is SGHRS and CDR2 is YFSETQ. The CDR3 has 15 residues. The V gene lost 2 bases and the J gene lost 1 base, with 9 bases spanning the gap. The CDR3 here is CASSFLVVNTGELFF. The DNA for the CDR3 is TGCGCCAGCAGCTTCCTGGTAGTGAACACCGGGGAGCTGTTTTTT.

The rearrangement links TRBV6-6 to TRBJ2-3; TRBD2 matches 10 bases. The CDR3 extends over 15 amino acids. V was pared by 2 bases and J by 4 bases, with 3 bases of the junction left unmatched. Germline CDR1 reads MNHNY; CDR2 reads SVGAGI (reference sequence). DNA of the CDR3: TGTGCCAGCAGTTACGGGCTAGCGGGAGCAGATACGCAGTATTTT. Its protein is CASSYGLAGADTQYF.

V and J are TRBV6-5 and TRBJ1-2; a possible D gene is TRBD1 (6 bases). V was cut by 4 bases and J by 4 bases, with 10 bases left in between. This CDR3 has 13 amino acids. CDR1 and CDR2 from the germline V gene are MNHEY and SVGAGI. The CDR3 coding sequence is TGTGCCAGCAGTTTACAGGGACTCTATGGCTACACCTTC. Its translation: CASSLQGLYGYTF.

This chain joins TRBV19 and TRBJ2-7; no firm D call. Germline V lookup: CDR1 LNHDA, CDR2 SQIVND (reference sequence). CDR3 length: 12 residues. V lost 6 bases and J lost 4, with 10 bases in between. CDR3 nucleotide sequence: TGTGCCAGTAGCGTCCCATCTTACGAGCAGTACTTC. It translates to CASSVPSYEQYF.

The chain uses TRBV4-3 and TRBJ2-7, with a weak D call TRBD2 (7 bases). With 3 bases removed from V and 1 base from J, the gap between germline ends came to 13 bases. The CDR3 has 15 residues. Germline CDR1 and CDR2: LGHNA and YSLEER. CDR3 sequence (DNA): TGCGCCAGCAGCCACCTGAGGGGGGGGTCCTACGAGCAGTACTTC. This gives the protein CASSHLRGGSYEQYF.

This chain joins TRBV28 and TRBJ2-3, with TRBD1 matching 7 bases. This CDR3 spans 14 amino acids. With V trimmed by 5 bases and J by 0 bases, 2 bases remained unmatched. Germline values: CDR1 MDHEN, CDR2 SYDVKM. CDR3: CASSPGGSTDTQYF. In nucleotides, the CDR3 is TGTGCCAGCAGTCCAGGGGGAAGCACAGATACGCAGTATTTT.

This clone occurred a few times. This chain connects TRBV2 to TRBJ1-1, with a tentative D call TRBD1 (5 bases). The CDR3 runs 12 residues. Trimming removed 5 bases from V and 6 bases from J, with 10 bases in between. The germline V gene has CDR1 SNHLY and CDR2 FYNNEI. The CDR3, as DNA: TGTGCCAGCAGTTCAGACAGCTCTGAAGCTTTCTTT. This sequence encodes CASSSDSSEAFF.

J is TRBJ1-1 and V is TRBV19, with a weak D call TRBD1 (5 bases). Germline-derived CDR1 and CDR2 are LNHDA and SQIVND (reference sequence). The CDR3 contains 12 residues. The germline V and J ends were trimmed by 8 bases and 4 bases, with 11 bases remaining between them. CDR3 in amino acids: CASRAGGTEAFF. The CDR3 DNA reads TGTGCCAGTCGGGCCGGGGGCACTGAAGCTTTCTTT.

This chain connects TRBV2 to TRBJ1-1, with unresolved D. CDR3 size: 12 residues. Per the germline V gene, CDR1 is SNHLY and CDR2 is FYNNEI. V was trimmed by 3 bases and J by 12 bases, leaving 14 bases between them. CDR3 region: CASSEGWDGTFF. The CDR3 DNA follows: TGTGCCAGCAGTGAGGGATGGGATGGAACTTTCTTT. The entire variable domain, with the rest obtained from reference TRBV2 and TRBJ1-1, is as follows: EPEVTQTPSHQVTQMGQEVILRCVPISNHLYFYWYRQILGQKVEFLVSFYNNEISEKSEIFDDQFSVERPDGSNFTLKIRSTKLEDSAMYFCASSEGWDGTFFGQGTRLTVV.

The chain employs TRBV18 and TRBJ2-5; TRBD2 matches 15 bases. Germline values: CDR1 KGHSH, CDR2 LQKENI. Trimming at V came to 4 bases and at J to 4 bases, leaving 4 bases not matched to a gene. CDR3 length equals 16 residues. The CDR3 coding sequence is TGTGCCAGCTCACTACGGACTAGCGGGAGGGCAGAGACCCAGTACTTC. Its translation: CASSLRTSGRAETQYF. The variable domain in full, with the rest retrieved from reference TRBV18 and TRBJ2-5, is NAGVMQNPRHLVRRRGQEARLRCSPMKGHSHVYWYRQLPEEGLKFMVYLQKENIIDESGMPKERFSAEFPKEGPSILRIQQVVRGDSAAYFCASSLRTSGRAETQYFGPGTRLLVL.

This chain joins TRBV5-5 and TRBJ2-7; maybe TRBD1 (5 bases). Germline CDR1 is SGHKS and CDR2 is YYEKEE (reference sequence). V was clipped by 4 bases and J by 2 bases, with 10 bases between them. There are 13 residues in the CDR3. Written as DNA, the CDR3 is TGTGCCAGCAGCCGACAGTCTCCCTACGAGCAGTACTTC. This gives the protein CASSRQSPYEQYF.

V and J are TRBV5-1 and TRBJ2-1; perhaps TRBD2 as D (5 bases). The germline V gene encodes CDR1 SGHRS and CDR2 YFSETQ. Trimming took off 2 bases at V and 3 bases at J, with 9 bases between the two ends. The CDR3 has 14 amino acids. DNA for the CDR3: TGCGCCAGCAGCTTTTTGAGGGACTACAATGAGCAGTTCTTC. Its protein product is CASSFLRDYNEQFF. The full variable domain, in which reference TRBV5-1 and TRBJ2-1 provide the parts outside the CDR3, is KAGVTQTPRYLIKTRGQQVTLSCSPISGHRSVSWYQQTPGQGLQFLFEYFSETQRNKGNFPGRFSGRQFSNSRSEMNVSTLELGDSALYLCASSFLRDYNEQFFGPGTRLTVL.